A single sample is the source of the 13 T cell receptor beta chains below, sequenced in a study of blood T cells in healthy people across ages. Then a second PCR, running roughly 6 to 12 cycles, was carried out with a sample-barcoded 5' primer and a J-beta primer mix. MiXCR, applied by TCRdb to the 5' RACE reads, yields one record per CDR3 protein. The sample shows about 840,000 distinct CDR3 sequences, just under 30% of them seen only once. These same records also appear under a second study, on T cells of mothers and their children.

The material sequenced was blood. The receptors shown here come from a woman in her thirties or forties in good health.

This clonotype has a handful of counts. The chain uses TRBV20-1 and TRBJ2-3, with 8 bases matching TRBD2. CDR3 length: 14 residues. J gave up 2 bases and V 6 bases, and 7 bases lay outside the gene matches. CDR1 and CDR2 (germline): DFQATT, SNEGSKA (reference sequence). The CDR3 loop reads CSAQHSGVTDTQYF. CDR3 bases: TGCAGTGCCCAACATAGCGGGGTCACAGATACGCAGTATTTT.

The rearrangement links TRBV7-3 to TRBJ1-1; D not certain. The CDR3 has 15 amino acids. Trimming left V 0 bases short and J 3 bases short, with 11 bases between. Germline loops: CDR1 SGHTA, CDR2 FQGTGA. CDR3 coding DNA: TGTGCCAGCAGCTTAACCAGCGGGGATTACACTGAAGCTTTCTTT. Its translation: CASSLTSGDYTEAFF.

In this sample, this clonotype turned up many times. The genes are TRBV5-5 and TRBJ2-5; tentatively, D is TRBD2 (6 bases). The CDR3 is 14 amino acids. With 4 bases removed from V and 5 bases from J, the gap between germline ends came to 15 bases. Germline CDR1 SGHKS, CDR2 YYEKEE (reference sequence). CDR3 loop: CASSPGRGRETQYF. The CDR3 bases are TGTGCCAGCAGCCCAGGACGGGGGAGGGAGACCCAGTACTTC.

As regards this clonotype: Sequence at one end of the junction differs from germline and may be a read error. The V gene is TRBV4-1, the J gene TRBJ2-3, with 13 bases that match TRBD2. The CDR3 extends over 17 amino acids. Germline CDR1 MGHRA, CDR2 YSYEKL. The CDR3 sequence: CTSTQSGLAGDTDTQYF. CDR3 coding DNA: TGCACCAGCACCCAATCAGGACTAGCGGGGGACACAGATACGCAGTATTTT.

The rearrangement uses TRBV2 and TRBJ2-2; D possibly corresponds to TRBD1 (6 bases). The CDR3 spans 16 residues. Per the germline V gene, CDR1 is SNHLY and CDR2 is FYNNEI. Between the trimmed V and J ends, which lost 6 bases and 2 bases, there was a span of 16 bases. The CDR3 DNA is TGTGCCAGCAGACAAACCAGGGGCAGCAACACCGGGGAGCTGTTTTTT. Amino acid sequence: CASRQTRGSNTGELFF.

This clonotype occurred a few times. This sequence joins TRBV6-6 and TRBJ1-5; 7 nucleotides agree with TRBD1. V shed 0 bases, J shed 1 base, and the junction held 0 bases outside the gene matches. This CDR3 spans 15 amino acids. CDR1 is MNHNY and CDR2 is SVGAGI in the germline V gene (reference sequence). The CDR3 nucleotides read TGTGCCAGCAGTTACTCGACAGGGAGCAATCAGCCCCAGCATTTT. Its protein product is CASSYSTGSNQPQHF.

The table lists this clonotype with a few counts. One end of the junction varies from germline; a read error may be responsible. The chain uses TRBV4-2 and TRBJ1-2; 7 bases map to TRBD1. Germline-derived CDR1 and CDR2 are LGHNA and YNFKEQ. The CDR3 is 14 residues long. CDR3 sequence (DNA): TGTGACAGCAGCCTCGGACAGGAGAACTATGGCTACACCTTC. Translated: CDSSLGQENYGYTF.

Worth noting for this clonotype: A much larger clone is a single base away; this may be a read error. V usage is TRBV20-1 and J usage is TRBJ2-1, with a weak D call TRBD1 (5 bases). Per germline, CDR1 DFQATT and CDR2 SNEGSKA (reference sequence). The CDR3 is 12 residues long. V dropped 5 bases and J dropped 6 bases, with 11 bases sitting between them. CDR3 amino acids: CSALDMPNEQFF. CDR3 nucleotides: TGCAGTGCTTTGGACATGCCCAATGAGCAGTTCTTC.

The rearrangement joins TRBV30 to TRBJ2-5, with 8 bases aligning to TRBD2. The CDR3 is 13 residues long. Trimming took 3 bases from V and 11 from J; bases not matched to a gene: 11. The germline CDR1 and CDR2 sequences are GTSNPN and SVGIG (reference sequence). CDR3 sequence: CAWRAGGGVTQYF. Written as DNA, the CDR3 is TGTGCCTGGAGGGCCGGGGGGGGTGTGACTCAGTACTTC.

This clonotype was counted only a few times. The chain recombines TRBV19 with TRBJ1-5; 8 bases align to TRBD1. Germline CDR1 and CDR2: LNHDA and SQIVND (reference sequence). Trimming removed 4 bases from V and 1 base from J; junction bases left unmatched: 3. CDR3 length: 15 amino acids. The CDR3 DNA reads TGTGCCAGTAGTAGACAGGGGATGAGCAATCAGCCCCAGCATTTT. Its protein is CASSRQGMSNQPQHF.

This chain uses TRBV20-1 with TRBJ2-2, with no clear D. The CDR3 runs 16 residues. The germline gives CDR1 DFQATT, CDR2 SNEGSKA (reference sequence). V was trimmed by 0 bases and J by 6 bases, leaving 17 bases between them. CDR3 in DNA: TGCAGTGCTAGAGATCGCGGCCGGCACGACGCCGGGGAGCTGTTTTTT. Protein sequence: CSARDRGRHDAGELFF.

Turning to this clonotype: A much larger clone lies a single base off, so this may be a read error. The rearrangement uses TRBV27 and TRBJ1-2; possible D gene TRBD1, 5 bases. V dropped 3 bases and J dropped 3 bases, with 23 bases sitting between them. This CDR3 comprises 18 residues. CDR1 is MNHEY, CDR2 SMNVEV, per germline (reference sequence). The CDR3 nucleotides read TGTGCCAGCAGTTTGTCCCCTAGACGGGGGTGTAGTGACTATGGCTACACCTTC. Protein product: CASSLSPRRGCSDYGYTF.

Comment on this clonotype: This may come from a read error, since a much larger clone is one base off. J is TRBJ2-1 and V is TRBV20-1; maybe TRBD1 (6 bases). CDR1 is DFQATT, CDR2 SNEGSKA, per germline (reference sequence). CDR3 length: 14 residues. The CDR3 DNA reads TGCAGTGCTAGATGGGGGCCCCAGGACAATGGGCAGTTCTTC. It specifies CSARWGPQDNGQFF.